This TCR beta chain was captured in a study of T cell responses to AZD1222 COVID-19 vaccine. On the study more broadly: Analysis merged second doses at about 4 or about 12 weeks.

General study findings and limits: Donors were chiefly white British, with a greater number of females, and clonal diversity was perhaps underestimated. Of the AZD1222 recipients, only five to seven were seropositive at baseline. Regions 160-218 and 743-854 held dominance among vaccine-associated CD4 TCRs, which spanned spike.

Profiled with immunoSEQ multiplex PCR; TCRdb holds only in-frame clones, not every one. The sample has roughly 120,000 clones, around 82% seen once. Germline CDR1 LGHDT, CDR2 YNNKEL (reference sequence). V lost 3 bases to trimming and J lost 3 bases; unmatched junction nucleotides: 9. This CDR3 comprises 16 residues. This clone was detected only once. The antigen remains undetermined. The source was peripheral blood, collected on day 0 of AZD1222 vaccination. The chain links TRBV3-1 (or the pseudogene TRBV3-2) to TRBJ1-2, with 8 bases that match TRBD1. The TCR comes from an adult in good health. CDR3 coding DNA: TGTGCCAGCAGCCAGTTTCCACAGGGGGGAGACTATGGCTACACCTTC. Translated, it gives CASSQFPQGGDYGYTF.